The entry that follows covers one T cell receptor beta chain sequence. J gave up 4 bases and V 3 bases, and 8 bases lay outside the gene matches. The CDR3 runs 16 residues. This sample is part of a study of T-cell reconstitution after alpha-beta-depleted transplantation in children. The TCRbeta library incorporated unique molecular identifiers. In TCRdb, the PCR reads were re-called with MiXCR into one record per CDR3 protein. The sample has approximately 980,000 distinct CDR3 sequences, less than 30% seen once. This sequence joins TRBV12-3 or TRBV12-4 and TRBJ2-1; 8 bases line up with TRBD1. The material sequenced was PBMCs, mostly from graft donor cells, taken 360 days after TCRalphabeta/CD19-depleted stem cell transplant. The sequence came from a boy under three years old who had a stem cell transplant for SCID, so the T cells may come from the graft donor. CDR3 sequence reads: CASSFPWTGPYNEQFF. The CDR3 DNA reads as TGTGCCAGCAGTTTCCCGTGGACAGGGCCATACAATGAGCAGTTCTTC.